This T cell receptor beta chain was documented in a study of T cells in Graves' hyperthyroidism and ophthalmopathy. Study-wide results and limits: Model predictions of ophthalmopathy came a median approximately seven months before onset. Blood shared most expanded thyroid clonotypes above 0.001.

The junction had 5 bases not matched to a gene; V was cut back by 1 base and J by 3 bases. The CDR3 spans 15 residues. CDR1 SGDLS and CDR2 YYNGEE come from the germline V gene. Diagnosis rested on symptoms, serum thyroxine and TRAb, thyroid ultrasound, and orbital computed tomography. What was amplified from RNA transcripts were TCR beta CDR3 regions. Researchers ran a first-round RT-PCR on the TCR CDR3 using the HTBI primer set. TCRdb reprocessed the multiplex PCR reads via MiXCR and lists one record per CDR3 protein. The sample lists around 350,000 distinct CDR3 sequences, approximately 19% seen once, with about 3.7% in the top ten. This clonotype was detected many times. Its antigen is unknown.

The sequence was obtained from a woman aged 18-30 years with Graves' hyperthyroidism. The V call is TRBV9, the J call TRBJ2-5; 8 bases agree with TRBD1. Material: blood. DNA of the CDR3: TGTGCCAGCAGCGTAAAGGACAGGGTGGAAGAGACCCAGTACTTC. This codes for CASSVKDRVEETQYF.